The 5 T cell receptor beta chains listed next were all sequenced from one sample in a study of cytomegalovirus exposure and HLA in healthy donors. It was with 60 Vbeta and 13 Jbeta primers that the PCR ran. Data came from immunoSEQ multiplex PCR; TCRdb stores just in-frame clones and leaves some out. The sample holds more than 150,000 clones, roughly 82% seen once. The specimen was PBMCs. The receptors shown here come from a man aged 35-49 years in good health and CMV-seronegative.

V is TRBV5-1 and J is TRBJ2-5, with 9 bases matching TRBD2. CDR3 length: 15 residues. J lost 5 bases, V lost 3 bases, and 8 bases had no gene match. Germline CDR1 SGHRS, CDR2 YFSETQ. The CDR3 DNA sequence: TGCGCCAGCAGCTCCCATAGCGGGAGTGGGGAGACCCAGTACTTC. Protein product: CASSSHSGSGETQYF.

The chain recombines TRBV5-1 with TRBJ2-5; D may be TRBD1 (5 bases). With 1 base removed from V and 4 bases from J, the gap between germline ends came to 11 bases. Looked up from germline, CDR1 is SGHRS and CDR2 is YFSETQ. CDR3 length equals 14 residues. The CDR3 loop reads CASSLFRERETQYF. CDR3 DNA sequence: TGCGCCAGCAGCTTGTTCAGGGAACGAGAGACCCAGTACTTC.

This clone was counted once. The junction departs from germline at one end; a sequencing error may be responsible. V gene TRBV7-7 combines with J gene TRBJ2-5; 10 bases match TRBD2. This CDR3 region has 16 residues. Looked up from germline, CDR1 is SSHAT and CDR2 is FNYEAQ (reference sequence). CDR3 loop: CASSFLAGDVSGTQYF. CDR3 bases: TGTGCTAGCAGCTTCCTAGCGGGAGATGTGAGTGGGACCCAGTACTTC.

The genes are TRBV5-1 and TRBJ1-1; unclear D gene. The germline V gene has CDR1 SGHRS and CDR2 YFSETQ. This CDR3 is built from 13 residues. Trimming took 0 bases from V and 4 from J, leaving 7 bases between them. The CDR3 loop is CASSLVPGTEAFF. The CDR3 bases are TGCGCCAGCAGCTTGGTACCGGGCACTGAAGCTTTCTTT.

This clone was counted a few times. This chain joins TRBV5-1 and TRBJ2-7, with 7 positions matching TRBD1. Unmatched junction bases numbered 6, after V lost 0 bases and J lost 3 bases. Germline CDR1 SGHRS, CDR2 YFSETQ. CDR3 length: 15 residues. CDR3 in amino acids: CASSLAARQGYEQYF. CDR3 DNA sequence: TGCGCCAGCAGCTTGGCCGCGAGACAGGGCTACGAGCAGTACTTC.